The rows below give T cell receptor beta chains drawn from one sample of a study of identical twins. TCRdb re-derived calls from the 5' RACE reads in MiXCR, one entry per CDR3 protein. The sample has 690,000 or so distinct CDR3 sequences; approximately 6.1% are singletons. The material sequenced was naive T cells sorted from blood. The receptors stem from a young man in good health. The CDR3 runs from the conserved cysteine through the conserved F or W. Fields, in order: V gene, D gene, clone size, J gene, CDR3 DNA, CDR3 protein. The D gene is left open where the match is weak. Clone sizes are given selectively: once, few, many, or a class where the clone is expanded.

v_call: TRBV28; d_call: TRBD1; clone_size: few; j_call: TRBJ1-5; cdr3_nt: TGTGCCAGCAGCCGAGGGGGGACAGGGGATCAGCCCCAGCATTTT; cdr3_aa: CASSRGGTGDQPQHF
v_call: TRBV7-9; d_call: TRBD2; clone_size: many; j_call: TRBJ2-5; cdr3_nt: TGTGCCAGCAGCCTTAACCTAGCGGGAGAGTTCGAGACCCAGTACTTC; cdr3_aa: CASSLNLAGEFETQYF
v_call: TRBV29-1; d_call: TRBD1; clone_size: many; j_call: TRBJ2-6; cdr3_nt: TGCAGCGTTGAAGAATCGACAGGGGGCTACTCTGGGGCCAACGTCCTGACTTTC; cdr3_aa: CSVEESTGGYSGANVLTF
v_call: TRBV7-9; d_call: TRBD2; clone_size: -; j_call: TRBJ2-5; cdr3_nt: TGTGCCAGCAGCTCAATACGGACTAGCCGGGAGACCCAGTACTTC; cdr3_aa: CASSSIRTSRETQYF
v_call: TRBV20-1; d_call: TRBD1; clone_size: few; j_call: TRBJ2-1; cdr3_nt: TGCAGTGCCAACTTACAGGGGAAGAGCTCCTACAATGAGCAGTTCTTC; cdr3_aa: CSANLQGKSSYNEQFF
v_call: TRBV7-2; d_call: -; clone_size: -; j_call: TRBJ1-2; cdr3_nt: TGTGCCAGCAGCCCAGAGTTCTGGCAGGGGTGGGGCTACACCTTC; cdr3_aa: CASSPEFWQGWGYTF
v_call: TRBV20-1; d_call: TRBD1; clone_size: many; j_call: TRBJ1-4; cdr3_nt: TGCAGTGCTAGAGATGTGTACAGGGGCTCTGAAAAACTGTTTTTT; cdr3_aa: CSARDVYRGSEKLFF
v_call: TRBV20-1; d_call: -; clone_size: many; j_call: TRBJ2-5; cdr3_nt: TGCAGTGCTAGAGATTATAGATGGGTCGGCAGGGGTCCCCAAGAGACCCAGTACTTC; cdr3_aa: CSARDYRWVGRGPQETQYF
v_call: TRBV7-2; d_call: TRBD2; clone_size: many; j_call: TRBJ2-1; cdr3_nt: TGTGCCAGCAGCTTAGCTGTCGCTAGCGGGAGATCCTACAATGAGCAGTTCTTC; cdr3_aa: CASSLAVASGRSYNEQFF
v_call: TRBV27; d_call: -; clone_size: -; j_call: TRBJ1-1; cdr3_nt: TGTGCCAGCAGTTCGAATCCCGGCGTGGCTTTCTTT; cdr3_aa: CASSSNPGVAFF
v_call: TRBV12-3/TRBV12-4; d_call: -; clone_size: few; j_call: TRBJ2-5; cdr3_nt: TGTGCCAGCAGCTTTTGGGGAGGCCGGGAGACCCAGTACTTC; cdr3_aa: CASSFWGGRETQYF
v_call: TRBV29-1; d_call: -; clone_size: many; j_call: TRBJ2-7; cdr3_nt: TGCAGCGTTGGAGAAGGACCTTACGAGCAGTACTTC; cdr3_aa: CSVGEGPYEQYF
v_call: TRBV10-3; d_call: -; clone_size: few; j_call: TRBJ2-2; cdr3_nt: TGTGCCACGGCCCGACGATTGGGGGAATCCGGGGAGCTGTTTTTT; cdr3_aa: CATARRLGESGELFF
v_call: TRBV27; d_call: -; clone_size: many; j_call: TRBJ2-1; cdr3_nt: TGTGCCAGCAGTTTATCGACACGGGGTTACAATGAGCAGTTCTTC; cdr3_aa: CASSLSTRGYNEQFF
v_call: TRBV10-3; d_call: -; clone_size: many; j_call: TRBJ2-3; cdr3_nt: TGTGCCACCCGTATGGGGGGCGCAGATACGCAGTATTTT; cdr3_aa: CATRMGGADTQYF
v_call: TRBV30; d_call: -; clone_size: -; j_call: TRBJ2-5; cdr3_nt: TGTGCCTGGAGTCCATATCAAGAGACCCAGTACTTC; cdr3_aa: CAWSPYQETQYF
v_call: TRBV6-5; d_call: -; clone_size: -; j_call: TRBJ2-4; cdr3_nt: TGTGCCAGCAGTTACTCGGCAGGGTCCCCCATAGTGGCCAAAAACATTCAGTACTTC; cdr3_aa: CASSYSAGSPIVAKNIQYF
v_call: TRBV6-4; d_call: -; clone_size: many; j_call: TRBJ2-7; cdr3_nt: TGTGCCAGCAGTGACTCGGACCCCCCTGAGGGCCTCTCCGAGCAGTACTTC; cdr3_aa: CASSDSDPPEGLSEQYF
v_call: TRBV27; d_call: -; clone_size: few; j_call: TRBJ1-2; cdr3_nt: TGTGCCAGCAGTACTGTCGGGACGGACAGCTATGGCTACACCTTC; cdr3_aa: CASSTVGTDSYGYTF
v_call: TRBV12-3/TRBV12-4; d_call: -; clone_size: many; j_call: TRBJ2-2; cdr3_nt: TGTGCCAGCAGTTGGACGGCCGGTGAGCTGTTTTTT; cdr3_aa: CASSWTAGELFF
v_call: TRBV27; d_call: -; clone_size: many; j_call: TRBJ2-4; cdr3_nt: TGTGCCAGCCGCCGGGGGGACAGTCAAAACATTCAGTACTTC; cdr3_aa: CASRRGDSQNIQYF
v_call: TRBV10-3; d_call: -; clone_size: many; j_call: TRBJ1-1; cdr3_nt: TGTGCCATCAGTGAAGGTCAGGGAGTCTCTGAAGCTTTCTTT; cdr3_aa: CAISEGQGVSEAFF
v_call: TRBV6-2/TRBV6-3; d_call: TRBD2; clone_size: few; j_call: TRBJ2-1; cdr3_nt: TGTGCCAGCAGTTACTCGACTAGCGGGAGTTTTGATGAGCAGTTCTTC; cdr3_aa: CASSYSTSGSFDEQFF
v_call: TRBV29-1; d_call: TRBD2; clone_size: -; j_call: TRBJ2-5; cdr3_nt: TGCAGCGTTGAGAACGGAGCGGGAGGGAGGGAGACCCAGTACTTC; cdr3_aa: CSVENGAGGRETQYF
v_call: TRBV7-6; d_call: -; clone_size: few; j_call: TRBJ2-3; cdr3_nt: TGTGCCAGCAGCTTAGGGGAGACCGACACAGATACGCAGTATTTT; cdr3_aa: CASSLGETDTDTQYF
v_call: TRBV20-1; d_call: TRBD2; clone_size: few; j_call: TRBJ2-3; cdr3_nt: TGCAGTGCTCAAGGAGCTAGCGGGAGGGTAGATACGCAGTATTTT; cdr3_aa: CSAQGASGRVDTQYF
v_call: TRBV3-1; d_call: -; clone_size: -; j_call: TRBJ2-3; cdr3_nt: TGTGCCAGCAGCCAAATACGGCAGAGTTTGAATACGCAGTATTTT; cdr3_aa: CASSQIRQSLNTQYF
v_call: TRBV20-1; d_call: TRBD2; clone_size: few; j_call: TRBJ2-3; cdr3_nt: TGCAGTGCTAGAGTTTTGACTAGCGGGAGGACCACAGATACGCAGTATTTT; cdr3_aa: CSARVLTSGRTTDTQYF
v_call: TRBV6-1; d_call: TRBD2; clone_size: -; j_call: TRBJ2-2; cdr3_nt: TGTGCCAGCAGTCGGACTAGCGGGAAGGCCGGGGAGCTGTTTTTT; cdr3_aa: CASSRTSGKAGELFF
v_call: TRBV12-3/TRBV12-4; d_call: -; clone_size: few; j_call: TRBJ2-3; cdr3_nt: TGTGCCAGCAGTTTAGATCTCCGGGATTTCCAGACAGATACGCAGTATTTT; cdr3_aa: CASSLDLRDFQTDTQYF
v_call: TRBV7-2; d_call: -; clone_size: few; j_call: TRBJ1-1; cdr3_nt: TGTGCCAGCAGCAATCCGACAGACACTGAAGCTTTCTTT; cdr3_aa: CASSNPTDTEAFF
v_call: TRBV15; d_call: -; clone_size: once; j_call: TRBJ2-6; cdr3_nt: TGTGCCACCAGCCCGGATAGACCCTCTGGGGCCAACGTCCTGACTTTC; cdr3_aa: CATSPDRPSGANVLTF
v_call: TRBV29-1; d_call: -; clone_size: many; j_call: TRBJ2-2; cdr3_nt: TGCAGCGTTGGGTCCCAGGGAAGCGATTCCGGGGAGCTGTTTTTT; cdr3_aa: CSVGSQGSDSGELFF
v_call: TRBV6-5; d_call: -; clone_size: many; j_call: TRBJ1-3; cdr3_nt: TGTGCCAGCAGTTACTCGCGGACACGCAGCTCTGGAAACACCATATATTTT; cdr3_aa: CASSYSRTRSSGNTIYF
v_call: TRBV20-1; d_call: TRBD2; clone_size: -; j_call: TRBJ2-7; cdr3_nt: TGCAGTGCAACTAACCTAGCGGGTGGCTCCTACGAGCAGTACTTC; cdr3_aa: CSATNLAGGSYEQYF